This is a list of T cell receptor beta chains from one sample in a study of blood T cells in healthy people across ages. Each CDR3 protein is one row after TCRdb ran MiXCR on the 5' RACE reads. The table shows roughly 2 million distinct CDR3 sequences, with approximately 50% occurring only once. What was sequenced was blood. Every receptor here comes from a middle-aged woman in good health. Each CDR3 is given with its conserved first and last residue. Fields, in order: clone size, J gene, V gene, CDR3 length, D gene, CDR3 DNA, CDR3 protein. The D gene is left open where the match is weak. Size is omitted from some rows. Given values are once, few, many or a class for expanded clones.

clone size: few
J gene: TRBJ2-7
V gene: TRBV2
CDR3 length: 12
D gene: NA
CDR3 DNA: TGTGCCAGCAGCGGAGCATACTACGAGCAGTACTTC
CDR3 protein: CASSGAYYEQYF

clone size: NA
J gene: TRBJ2-5
V gene: TRBV20-1
CDR3 length: 13
D gene: TRBD2
CDR3 DNA: TGCAGTGCTAGCCCGACTAGCGAAGAGACCCAGTACTTC
CDR3 protein: CSASPTSEETQYF

clone size: NA
J gene: TRBJ2-7
V gene: TRBV10-3
CDR3 length: 15
D gene: TRBD1
CDR3 DNA: TGTGCCATCAGTACGGGGACAGCGAGCTCCTACGAGCAGTACTTC
CDR3 protein: CAISTGTASSYEQYF

clone size: few
J gene: TRBJ1-2
V gene: TRBV9
CDR3 length: 15
D gene: TRBD1
CDR3 DNA: TGTGCCAGCAGCGCCTCCTCGGGACAGGGTAATGGCTACACCTTC
CDR3 protein: CASSASSGQGNGYTF

clone size: NA
J gene: TRBJ2-7
V gene: TRBV6-6
CDR3 length: 16
D gene: NA
CDR3 DNA: TGTGCCAGCAGCCGGGAGCGTGGGTCGTTCCCCTACGAGCAGTACTTC
CDR3 protein: CASSRERGSFPYEQYF

clone size: NA
J gene: TRBJ2-1
V gene: TRBV24-1
CDR3 length: 12
D gene: NA
CDR3 DNA: TGTGCCACCAGTGATGAACGCAATGAGCAGTTCTTC
CDR3 protein: CATSDERNEQFF

clone size: NA
J gene: TRBJ2-2
V gene: TRBV7-2
CDR3 length: 14
D gene: NA
CDR3 DNA: TGTGCCAGCAGGGAGGGACCAAACACCGGGGAGCTGTTTTTT
CDR3 protein: CASREGPNTGELFF

clone size: few
J gene: TRBJ2-1
V gene: TRBV2
CDR3 length: 14
D gene: TRBD1
CDR3 DNA: TGTGCCAGCGGGGGACAGGGATCCTACAATGAGCAGTTCTTC
CDR3 protein: CASGGQGSYNEQFF

clone size: few
J gene: TRBJ2-2
V gene: TRBV6-2/TRBV6-3
CDR3 length: 15
D gene: TRBD1
CDR3 DNA: TGTGCCAGTACTCCGGGACAGGGAGACACCGGGGAGCTGTTTTTT
CDR3 protein: CASTPGQGDTGELFF

clone size: once
J gene: TRBJ2-7
V gene: TRBV11-2
CDR3 length: 17
D gene: NA
CDR3 DNA: TGTGCCAGCAGCCCGATATCCATGATTCTAAGGTCCTACGAGCAGTACTTC
CDR3 protein: CASSPISMILRSYEQYF

clone size: NA
J gene: TRBJ2-5
V gene: TRBV6-5
CDR3 length: 14
D gene: NA
CDR3 DNA: TGTGCCAGCAGTTATGGAGCACCGGGGGAGACCCAGTACTTC
CDR3 protein: CASSYGAPGETQYF

clone size: NA
J gene: TRBJ2-1
V gene: TRBV6-2/TRBV6-3
CDR3 length: 14
D gene: TRBD1
CDR3 DNA: TGTGCCAGTCTAGGACAGGACCATTTCAATGAGCAGTTCTTC
CDR3 protein: CASLGQDHFNEQFF

clone size: NA
J gene: TRBJ2-4
V gene: TRBV4-3
CDR3 length: 14
D gene: NA
CDR3 DNA: TGCGCCAGCAGCCAAGCGGTTGTGGGAAACATTCAGTACTTC
CDR3 protein: CASSQAVVGNIQYF

clone size: NA
J gene: TRBJ1-6
V gene: TRBV27
CDR3 length: 14
D gene: NA
CDR3 DNA: TGTGCCAGCAGTTTCGTCAGGGGAAGTTCACCCCTCCACTTT
CDR3 protein: CASSFVRGSSPLHF

clone size: many
J gene: TRBJ2-3
V gene: TRBV5-1
CDR3 length: 16
D gene: TRBD2
CDR3 DNA: TGCGCCAGCAGCAGATGGACTAGCGGAAGCACAGATACGCAGTATTTT
CDR3 protein: CASSRWTSGSTDTQYF

clone size: NA
J gene: TRBJ2-5
V gene: TRBV5-1
CDR3 length: 15
D gene: NA
CDR3 DNA: TGCGCCAGCAGCTTGGAGTGGCGTGCCCCCAATGAGCAGTACTTC
CDR3 protein: CASSLEWRAPNEQYF

clone size: NA
J gene: TRBJ2-3
V gene: TRBV3-1
CDR3 length: 15
D gene: NA
CDR3 DNA: TGTGCCAGCAGCCGGGGGACGGGACTCACAGATACGCAGTATTTT
CDR3 protein: CASSRGTGLTDTQYF

clone size: NA
J gene: TRBJ1-6
V gene: TRBV12-3/TRBV12-4
CDR3 length: 15
D gene: NA
CDR3 DNA: TGTGCCAGCAGTTCCCAACTCCGACAGAATTCACCCCTCCACTTT
CDR3 protein: CASSSQLRQNSPLHF

clone size: once
J gene: TRBJ2-2
V gene: TRBV9
CDR3 length: 16
D gene: NA
CDR3 DNA: TGTGCCAGCAGCCACGGAGGGGGGACAAACACCGGGGAGCTGTTTTTT
CDR3 protein: CASSHGGGTNTGELFF

clone size: NA
J gene: TRBJ2-4
V gene: TRBV6-5
CDR3 length: 12
D gene: NA
CDR3 DNA: TGTGCCAGCAGTCGAGGGACCTCGGAGCAGTACTTC
CDR3 protein: CASSRGTSEQYF

clone size: NA
J gene: TRBJ2-1
V gene: TRBV5-1
CDR3 length: 15
D gene: NA
CDR3 DNA: TGCGCCAGCAGCTTGCAGGGGAGGACCTACAATGAGCAGTTCTTC
CDR3 protein: CASSLQGRTYNEQFF

clone size: NA
J gene: TRBJ1-1
V gene: TRBV6-5
CDR3 length: 12
D gene: NA
CDR3 DNA: TGTGCCAGCAGCCCGGGTGCGGGGCAAGCTTTCTTT
CDR3 protein: CASSPGAGQAFF

clone size: few
J gene: TRBJ2-1
V gene: TRBV13
CDR3 length: 13
D gene: NA
CDR3 DNA: TGTGCCAGCAGCCACGGACAGAACAATGAGCAGTTCTTC
CDR3 protein: CASSHGQNNEQFF

clone size: NA
J gene: TRBJ1-5
V gene: TRBV5-6
CDR3 length: 14
D gene: NA
CDR3 DNA: TGTGCCAGCAGCTTGAGGGCAATCAATCAGCCCCAGCATTTT
CDR3 protein: CASSLRAINQPQHF

clone size: few
J gene: TRBJ1-5
V gene: TRBV29-1
CDR3 length: 13
D gene: NA
CDR3 DNA: TGCAGCGTCGGAGGGGCCTCCAATCAGCCCCAGCATTTT
CDR3 protein: CSVGGASNQPQHF

clone size: NA
J gene: TRBJ2-6
V gene: TRBV7-2
CDR3 length: 16
D gene: NA
CDR3 DNA: TGTGCCAGCAGCTTAGGGCCGCTCTCTGGGGCCAACGTCCTGACTTTC
CDR3 protein: CASSLGPLSGANVLTF

clone size: NA
J gene: TRBJ2-1
V gene: TRBV10-2
CDR3 length: 15
D gene: TRBD1
CDR3 DNA: TGCGCCAGCAGTGACGGGACAGGGGGCATCAATGAGCAGTTCTTC
CDR3 protein: CASSDGTGGINEQFF

clone size: few
J gene: TRBJ2-7
V gene: TRBV4-2
CDR3 length: 15
D gene: NA
CDR3 DNA: TGTGCCAGCAGCCAAGATAGTGGGGCCGATTACGAGCAGTACTTC
CDR3 protein: CASSQDSGADYEQYF

clone size: few
J gene: TRBJ2-7
V gene: TRBV7-8
CDR3 length: 15
D gene: NA
CDR3 DNA: TGTGCCAGCAGCTTATTTTCCGGTACGCTCCCCGAGCAGTACTTC
CDR3 protein: CASSLFSGTLPEQYF

clone size: many
J gene: TRBJ2-6
V gene: TRBV29-1
CDR3 length: 15
D gene: NA
CDR3 DNA: TGCAGCGTTGATCTACGTCCCTCTGGGGCCAACGTCCTGACTTTC
CDR3 protein: CSVDLRPSGANVLTF

clone size: NA
J gene: TRBJ2-4
V gene: TRBV7-9
CDR3 length: 14
D gene: TRBD1
CDR3 DNA: TGTGCCAGCAGCCGGACAGGACAAACAAACATTCAGTACTTC
CDR3 protein: CASSRTGQTNIQYF

clone size: few
J gene: TRBJ2-7
V gene: TRBV4-1
CDR3 length: 14
D gene: NA
CDR3 DNA: TGCGCCAGCAGCCAAGATCTTCGGGCCTACGAGCAGTACTTC
CDR3 protein: CASSQDLRAYEQYF

clone size: NA
J gene: TRBJ2-1
V gene: TRBV20-1
CDR3 length: 15
D gene: TRBD2
CDR3 DNA: TGCAGTGCTAGAGAGTTTAGGGCGGGGGGCAGTGAGCAGTTCTTC
CDR3 protein: CSAREFRAGGSEQFF

clone size: NA
J gene: TRBJ2-5
V gene: TRBV4-1
CDR3 length: 16
D gene: NA
CDR3 DNA: TGCGCCAGCAGCCAAACAGGGTCGGGGGTTGCAGAGACCCAGTACTTC
CDR3 protein: CASSQTGSGVAETQYF

clone size: NA
J gene: TRBJ1-2
V gene: TRBV6-5
CDR3 length: 15
D gene: TRBD1
CDR3 DNA: TGTGCCAGCAGCTCTAGGACAGGGGTGAGCTATGGCTACACCTTC
CDR3 protein: CASSSRTGVSYGYTF

clone size: NA
J gene: TRBJ2-5
V gene: TRBV20-1
CDR3 length: 13
D gene: NA
CDR3 DNA: TGCAGTGCCCCGGGGCCTGCCCAAGAGACCCAGTACTTC
CDR3 protein: CSAPGPAQETQYF

clone size: NA
J gene: TRBJ2-7
V gene: TRBV4-1
CDR3 length: 18
D gene: NA
CDR3 DNA: TGCGCCAGCAGCCAAGAACCAGGGCTGGTTAGTCCAACCTACGAGCAGTACTTC
CDR3 protein: CASSQEPGLVSPTYEQYF

clone size: NA
J gene: TRBJ2-5
V gene: TRBV7-2
CDR3 length: 19
D gene: NA
CDR3 DNA: TGTGCCAGCAGCTCCCCCGGTTGGTCGGATGGGGGGAAGGAAGAGACCCAGTACTTC
CDR3 protein: CASSSPGWSDGGKEETQYF

clone size: few
J gene: TRBJ1-1
V gene: TRBV3-1
CDR3 length: 14
D gene: NA
CDR3 DNA: TGTGCCAGCAGCCACCCCATCGGGGCCGCGAGGGCTTTCTTT
CDR3 protein: CASSHPIGAARAFF

clone size: few
J gene: TRBJ2-5
V gene: TRBV18
CDR3 length: 15
D gene: NA
CDR3 DNA: TGTGCCAGCTCACCAACGGAGGGAAGGGAGGAGACCCAGTACTTC
CDR3 protein: CASSPTEGREETQYF

clone size: NA
J gene: TRBJ2-1
V gene: TRBV28
CDR3 length: 18
D gene: TRBD2
CDR3 DNA: TGTGCCAGCAGTGGCACACTTAGCGGGGGGGAGGGGTTCCATGAGCAGTTCTTC
CDR3 protein: CASSGTLSGGEGFHEQFF

clone size: NA
J gene: TRBJ1-2
V gene: TRBV6-6
CDR3 length: 14
D gene: TRBD1
CDR3 DNA: TGTGCCAGCAGTTACTCGACGGGACAGTATGGCTACACCTTC
CDR3 protein: CASSYSTGQYGYTF

clone size: once
J gene: TRBJ2-5
V gene: TRBV5-1
CDR3 length: 13
D gene: NA
CDR3 DNA: TGCGCCAGCAAACGGGGCTCACAAGAGACCCAGTACTTC
CDR3 protein: CASKRGSQETQYF

clone size: few
J gene: TRBJ2-4
V gene: TRBV9
CDR3 length: 15
D gene: NA
CDR3 DNA: TGTGCCAGCAGCGTCTCGACAGAACCCAAAAACATTCAGTACTTC
CDR3 protein: CASSVSTEPKNIQYF

clone size: few
J gene: TRBJ1-2
V gene: TRBV25-1
CDR3 length: 12
D gene: NA
CDR3 DNA: TGTGCCAGCAGTGCGTCGGCCTATGGCTACACCTTC
CDR3 protein: CASSASAYGYTF

clone size: few
J gene: TRBJ2-7
V gene: TRBV6-2/TRBV6-3
CDR3 length: 13
D gene: TRBD1
CDR3 DNA: TGTGCCAGCGGGGACAGTTTTTCATACGAGCAGTACTTC
CDR3 protein: CASGDSFSYEQYF

clone size: NA
J gene: TRBJ2-3
V gene: TRBV27
CDR3 length: 15
D gene: NA
CDR3 DNA: TGTGCCAGCAGCCCGGGAGTCCCTAGCACAGATACGCAGTATTTT
CDR3 protein: CASSPGVPSTDTQYF

clone size: NA
J gene: TRBJ2-7
V gene: TRBV13
CDR3 length: 14
D gene: NA
CDR3 DNA: TGTGCCAGCAGCTTTCGACAGAGCACCTACGAGCAGTACTTC
CDR3 protein: CASSFRQSTYEQYF

clone size: NA
J gene: TRBJ2-3
V gene: TRBV6-2/TRBV6-3
CDR3 length: 16
D gene: NA
CDR3 DNA: TGTGCCAGCAGTCTTCTCGGACTGGGGAGCACAGATACGCAGTATTTT
CDR3 protein: CASSLLGLGSTDTQYF

clone size: NA
J gene: TRBJ2-5
V gene: TRBV20-1
CDR3 length: 15
D gene: NA
CDR3 DNA: TGCAGTGCTAGTGTGGACAGTCGGGGGGAAGAGACCCAGTACTTC
CDR3 protein: CSASVDSRGEETQYF

clone size: many
J gene: TRBJ2-1
V gene: TRBV29-1
CDR3 length: 10
D gene: NA
CDR3 DNA: TGCAGCGTTCCAGGGAACGAGCAGTTCTTC
CDR3 protein: CSVPGNEQFF

clone size: NA
J gene: TRBJ1-2
V gene: TRBV20-1
CDR3 length: 14
D gene: TRBD1
CDR3 DNA: TGCAGTGCCCCCTGGACAGGAAGAGGCGATGGCTACACCTTC
CDR3 protein: CSAPWTGRGDGYTF